This TCR beta chain was obtained from a study of OX40 agonist ivuxolimab in advanced cancers. Profiled with immunoSEQ multiplex PCR; TCRdb holds only in-frame clones, not every one. The repertoire holds about 120,000 clones, with roughly nine tenths as singletons. This CDR3 has 12 residues. V was pared by 1 base and J by 4 bases, with 3 bases between. The V gene's germline CDR1 is SEHNR and CDR2 FQNEAQ (reference sequence). The sequence was collected from an adult with an advanced solid tumor such as melanoma, head and neck, liver or kidney cancer. The chain carries TRBV7-9 and TRBJ2-3; D is uncertain. Source: CD4+ or CD8+ T cells sorted from blood, taken in a trial of the OX40 agonist ivuxolimab. CDR3 sequence (DNA): TGTGCCAGCAGCTTAGACTCAGATACGCAGTATTTT. Its protein product is CASSLDSDTQYF.